A single sample is the source of the 24 T cell receptor beta chains below, sequenced in a study of T cells in Graves' hyperthyroidism and ophthalmopathy. The source material, RNA transcripts, was used to amplify TCR beta CDR3 regions. The HTBI primer set was used in a first-round RT-PCR of the TCR CDR3. TCRdb reprocessed the multiplex PCR reads with MiXCR, giving one entry per CDR3 protein. In the table there are hundreds of thousands of distinct CDR3 sequences, around 13% of which are singletons. The sample was blood. These receptor sequences come from a woman aged 18 to 35 with Graves' hyperthyroidism.

This chain links TRBV5-5 with TRBJ2-1; D may be TRBD2 (6 bases). Germline V lookup: CDR1 SGHKS, CDR2 YYEKEE (reference sequence). The CDR3 sequence is 12 residues long. V dropped 4 bases and J dropped 15 bases, with 17 bases sitting between them. CDR3 nucleotide sequence: TGTGCCAGCAGCCCCTGGGACTCCCTCGGGTTCTTC. Its protein product is CASSPWDSLGFF.

This clonotype was counted a few times. V usage is TRBV5-8 and J usage is TRBJ1-2; 7 bases agree with TRBD1. Germline trimming cut 2 bases from V and 6 bases from J; bases unmatched to any gene: 4. CDR3 size: 13 residues. The germline CDR1 and CDR2 sequences are SGHTS and YDEGEE. The CDR3 DNA is TGTGCCAGCAGCTTTACAGGGGCGAATGGCTACACCTTC. Amino acid sequence: CASSFTGANGYTF.

V and J are TRBV7-3 and TRBJ2-1, with D perhaps TRBD1 (5 bases). Germline V gives CDR1 SGHTA, CDR2 FQGTGA. Trimming stripped 5 bases from V and 13 bases from J, with 18 bases between. This CDR3 is built from 13 residues. CDR3 sequence (DNA): TGTGCCAGCAGCGCCAGGGTTCTGGAGACCCAGTTCTTC. It translates to CASSARVLETQFF.

V usage is TRBV30 and J usage is TRBJ2-1, with 9 bases lining up with TRBD2. CDR1 GTSNPN and CDR2 SVGIG come from the germline V gene (reference sequence). Trimming took 1 base from V and 6 from J; bases not matched to a gene: 7. CDR3 length: 15 residues. The CDR3 is CAWSGVAGDLNEQFF. The CDR3 DNA reads TGTGCCTGGAGTGGGGTAGCGGGAGATCTCAATGAGCAGTTCTTC.

This clonotype was recorded a few times. The rearrangement links TRBV19 to TRBJ1-1, with TRBD1 as a possible D gene (5 bases). Per germline, CDR1 LNHDA and CDR2 SQIVND (reference sequence). There are 14 residues in the CDR3. V dropped 5 bases and J dropped 4 bases, with 14 bases sitting between them. The CDR3 DNA reads TGTGCCAGTAGTCTTAACTCCGGGGGCACTGAAGCTTTCTTT. It codes for CASSLNSGGTEAFF. Complete variable domain (other parts from reference TRBV19 and TRBJ1-1): DGGITQSPKYLFRKEGQNVTLSCEQNLNHDAMYWYRQDPGQGLRLIYYSQIVNDFQKGDIAEGYSVSREKKESFPLTVTSAQKNPTAFYLCASSLNSGGTEAFFGQGTRLTVV.

Comments on this clonotype: Just one base apart from a much larger clone, this may be a read error. The V call is TRBV9, the J call TRBJ1-2; unclear D gene. From germline, CDR1 is SGDLS and CDR2 YYNGEE. The V gene lost 4 bases and the J gene lost 6 bases, with 22 bases spanning the gap. The CDR3 has 16 residues. CDR3 loop: CASSPSLDCPADGYTF. Written as DNA, the CDR3 is TGTGCCAGCAGCCCTTCCTTGGACTGTCCCGCGGATGGCTACACCTTC. Drawing the rest from reference TRBV9 and TRBJ1-2, the complete variable domain is DSGVTQTPKHLITATGQRVTLRCSPRSGDLSVYWYQQSLDQGLQFLIQYYNGEERAKGNILERFSAQQFPDLHSELNLSSLELGDSALYFCASSPSLDCPADGYTFGSGTRLTVV.

This clonotype was found many times. The chain combines TRBV15 with TRBJ1-2, with 7 bases aligning to TRBD1. The CDR3 consists of 17 residues. From germline, CDR1 is LNHNV and CDR2 YYDKDF (reference sequence). J gave up 7 bases and V 5 bases, and 19 bases lay outside the gene matches. The CDR3 DNA follows: TGTGCCACCAGCCCCCTTAGGGGGGACAGCGTTATTCCTGGCTACACCTTC. Translated, it gives CATSPLRGDSVIPGYTF.

This clonotype was detected ten times or more. This chain connects TRBV7-8 to TRBJ2-7; no clear D. CDR1 and CDR2 from the germline V gene are SGHVS and FQNEAQ. The ends were cut back, 4 bases at V and 2 bases at J, with 15 bases in the middle. The CDR3 is made up of 15 amino acids. The CDR3 loop reads CASSSGRWSPYEQYF. CDR3 sequence (DNA): TGTGCCAGCAGCTCCGGACGGTGGAGCCCCTACGAGCAGTACTTC.

This clonotype was counted only a few times. The chain joins TRBV7-2 to TRBJ1-4, with D uncertain. CDR3 length equals 14 residues. Germline V lookup: CDR1 SGHTA, CDR2 FQGNSA. V gave up 5 bases and J gave up 10 bases, with 17 bases separating them. The CDR3 sequence is CASSETSAGGKLFF. For the CDR3, the DNA is TGTGCCAGCAGCGAAACATCCGCGGGAGGAAAACTGTTTTTT.

This clonotype was recorded at least ten times. V usage is TRBV6-1 and J usage is TRBJ2-7, with D maybe TRBD1 (6 bases). Trimming removed 7 bases at V and 2 bases at J, with 18 bases between. From germline, CDR1 is MNHNS and CDR2 SASEGT. This CDR3 is built from 15 residues. The CDR3 spells CASTVQGGGAYEQYF. The CDR3 DNA follows: TGTGCCAGCACCGTCCAAGGGGGTGGTGCCTACGAGCAGTACTTC.

This clonotype was counted only a few times. The chain uses TRBV19 and TRBJ2-6, with D hard to call. The V end lost 0 bases, the J end lost 2 bases, and 2 bases lay between the germline ends. CDR3 size: 14 residues. Germline V CDR1 and CDR2: LNHDA, SQIVND (reference sequence). The CDR3 DNA is TGTGCCAGTAGTATAGATCCTGGGGCCAACGTCCTGACTTTC. It encodes CASSIDPGANVLTF.

The table lists this clonotype with many counts. This chain joins TRBV2 and TRBJ2-5, with 9 nucleotides matching TRBD1. The germline gives CDR1 SNHLY, CDR2 FYNNEI. The V gene end was trimmed by 7 bases and the J gene end by 0 bases; junction bases not matched to a gene: 3. The CDR3 is 14 amino acids. CDR3 protein: CASIHRGHQETQYF. The CDR3 nucleotides read TGTGCCAGCATACACAGGGGGCACCAAGAGACCCAGTACTTC.

This chain uses TRBV20-1 with TRBJ2-1, with 11 bases aligning to TRBD2. The CDR3 contains 14 residues. Germline-derived CDR1 and CDR2 are DFQATT and SNEGSKA (reference sequence). Unmatched junction bases numbered 10, after V lost 5 bases and J lost 10 bases. The CDR3 DNA follows: TGCAGTGCTTCAACTAGCGGGAGAGGGAAGGAGCAGTTCTTC. Its translation is CSASTSGRGKEQFF.

In its sample, this clonotype was seen many times. The rearrangement uses TRBV7-8 and TRBJ2-3; D may be TRBD1 or TRBD2 (5 bases each). The germline gives CDR1 SGHVS, CDR2 FQNEAQ. CDR3 size: 15 residues. Deletions cut 0 bases from V and 2 bases from J, with 9 bases between. CDR3 region: CASSLAGTNTDTQYF. The DNA for the CDR3 is TGTGCCAGCAGCTTAGCTGGGACCAACACAGATACGCAGTATTTT.

The sample holds many counts of this clonotype. The chain joins TRBV6-1 to TRBJ2-4; D not resolved. Germline CDR1 MNHNS, CDR2 SASEGT. This CDR3 spans 15 amino acids. Trimming removed 0 bases from V and 9 bases from J, with 15 bases in between. In nucleotides, the CDR3 is TGTGCCAGCAGTGAAGCGCTTCAGATTCTGGGCATTCAGTACTTC. Residues: CASSEALQILGIQYF.

V gene TRBV6-2 or TRBV6-3 combines with J gene TRBJ1-1; D is uncertain. Trimming removed 5 bases at V and 1 base at J, with 8 bases between. There are 13 residues in the CDR3. Germline-derived CDR1 and CDR2 are MNHEY and SVGEGT. CDR3 loop: CASSISGNTEAFF. The CDR3 DNA reads TGTGCCAGCAGTATCTCGGGGAACACTGAAGCTTTCTTT.

This clonotype occurred many times. The chain has TRBV7-9 and TRBJ2-7; TRBD1 might be the D (5 bases). Germline-derived CDR1 and CDR2 are SEHNR and FQNEAQ (reference sequence). This CDR3 is built from 14 residues. Trimming removed 1 base from V and 6 bases from J, with 13 bases in between. CDR3 loop: CASSLVTQGGEQYF. CDR3 nucleotides: TGTGCCAGCAGCTTAGTGACCCAGGGTGGCGAGCAGTACTTC.

In regard to this clonotype: Possible read error: a much larger clone is one base away. The J gene is TRBJ2-6, the V gene TRBV12-3 or TRBV12-4, with D uncertain. V shed 5 bases and J shed 0 bases, with 14 bases lying between them. CDR3 length: 17 residues. The CDR3 sequence is CASSPTHFSSGANVLTF. The DNA for the CDR3 is TGTGCCAGCAGTCCCACCCATTTCTCCTCTGGGGCCAACGTCCTGACTTTC.

This clonotype was observed a few times. This chain connects TRBV19 to TRBJ2-5; weak D call: TRBD1 (6 bases). V was pared by 5 bases and J by 4 bases, with 17 bases between. Germline CDR1 is LNHDA and CDR2 is SQIVND (reference sequence). This CDR3 comprises 15 residues. The CDR3 sequence: CASSLTGSGGETQYF. DNA of the CDR3: TGTGCCAGTAGTTTAACAGGGTCCGGAGGAGAGACCCAGTACTTC.

There are many counts of this clonotype. The J gene is TRBJ2-1, the V gene TRBV18; D is ambiguous. This CDR3 is built from 11 residues. Germline V gene sequence: CDR1 KGHSH, CDR2 LQKENI. Trimming cost V 6 bases and J 10 bases, with 10 bases left between them. The CDR3 DNA reads TGTGCCAGCTCGCAAGTCGGGGAGCAGTTCTTC. Translating it yields CASSQVGEQFF.

The genes are TRBV27 and TRBJ1-2, with TRBD1 as a possible D gene (5 bases). V shed 1 base and J shed 7 bases, with 13 bases lying between them. Per germline, CDR1 MNHEY and CDR2 SMNVEV (reference sequence). The CDR3 spans 14 residues. The CDR3 bases are TGTGCCAGCAGTTTATTAGAGGGGAGAGGTGGCTACACCTTC. Translated, it gives CASSLLEGRGGYTF.

This clonotype was found many times. The chain couples TRBV30 to TRBJ2-7; D is possibly TRBD1 (6 bases). Germline V gives CDR1 GTSNPN, CDR2 SVGIG (reference sequence). There are 12 residues in the CDR3. Trimming pared 1 base from V and 9 bases from J, leaving 13 bases between. The CDR3 here is CAWSAAGVGQYF. The DNA of the CDR3 is TGTGCCTGGAGTGCTGCAGGGGTTGGGCAGTACTTC.

With respect to this clonotype: One end of the junction varies from germline; a read error may be responsible. This rearrangement joins TRBV4-1 to TRBJ2-2, with D tentatively TRBD2 (5 bases). Germline-derived CDR1 and CDR2 are MGHRA and YSYEKL. This CDR3 comprises 15 residues. The CDR3 region has the DNA TGTGCCAGCAGCCAAGTCGGGGAGACCACCGGGGAGCTGTTTTTT. This gives the protein CASSQVGETTGELFF.

This clonotype was seen at least ten times. This chain joins TRBV5-1 and TRBJ2-7; perhaps TRBD2 as D (7 bases). The germline V gene encodes CDR1 SGHRS and CDR2 YFSETQ. The CDR3 is made up of 13 amino acids. Trimming took off 5 bases at V and 3 bases at J, with 12 bases between the two ends. The CDR3 region is CASSMGGGYEQYF. DNA of the CDR3: TGCGCCAGCAGTATGGGAGGGGGCTACGAGCAGTACTTC.